Included here is one T cell receptor beta chain sequence, with context. The antigen is not known. The data belong to a study of T cell responses to AZD1222 COVID-19 vaccine. Study-level points and caveats: Clonal diversity may have been underestimated, and the donors were mostly white British, with more females than males. Repertoire samples came only from after the peak T cell response.

Libraries were prepared by immunoSEQ multiplex PCR; TCRdb keeps only in-frame clonotypes and omits some of them. The table lists 150,000 to 180,000 clones, 90% of them singletons. The CDR3 has 15 residues. Trimming stripped 0 bases from V and 0 bases from J, with 7 bases between. In germline, CDR1 is SGHRS, CDR2 YFSETQ. Here the sequenced sample was peripheral blood, taken on day 0 of AZD1222 vaccination. The V call is TRBV5-1, the J call TRBJ1-3; D gene uncertain. The origin of this receptor is an adult in good health. The CDR3 nucleotides are TGCGCCAGCAGCTTGGGACATCCCTCTGGAAACACCATATATTTT. It yields the protein CASSLGHPSGNTIYF.